This T cell receptor (beta chain) was identified in a study of liver allograft versus peripheral blood T cells. On the study more broadly: Recipients' peripheral blood supplied the T cell receptor repertoires against which those in transplanted livers were compared.

This clonotype was picked up a small number of times. No antigen is known for it. TCRdb itself ran the reads through MiXCR, one entry per CDR3 protein. The sample holds about 8,300 distinct CDR3 sequences; around 19% are singletons and the top ten take about 25%. The CDR3 has 14 amino acids. From germline, CDR1 is SGHDT and CDR2 YYEEEE. The ends were cut back, 1 base at V and 3 bases at J, with 11 bases in the middle. Findings of the study overall: There were reportedly differences between T cell receptor repertoires inside liver allografts and those in peripheral blood.

This clonotype was obtained from a human patient who had a liver transplant. Part of the T cells may come from the graft donor. The J gene is TRBJ2-7, the V gene TRBV5-6, with D unclear. The CDR3, as DNA: TGTGCCAGCAGCTTGTGGGGTAGGGACTACGAGCAGTACTTC. Translated, it gives CASSLWGRDYEQYF. Full variable domain (outside the CDR3, taken from reference TRBV5-6 and TRBJ2-7): DAGVTQSPTHLIKTRGQQVTLRCSPKSGHDTVSWYQQALGQGPQFIFQYYEEEERQRGNFPDRFSGHQFPNYSSELNVNALLLGDSALYLCASSLWGRDYEQYFGPGTRLTVT.